The 31 T cell receptor beta chains below come from one sample, sequenced in a study of blood T cell repertoires in COVID-19. Assay: immunoSEQ multiplex PCR; the TCRdb copy retains only in-frame clones and omits some. The table lists about 240,000 clones, roughly 83% of them singletons. Source material: peripheral blood. The receptors come from an elderly woman with acute or convalescent COVID-19.

The J gene is TRBJ1-6, the V gene TRBV24-1; 7 positions agree with TRBD1. Germline V gene lookup returns CDR1 KGHDR and CDR2 SFDVKD. The CDR3 has 14 residues. Trimming removed 5 bases from V and 7 bases from J; junction bases left unmatched: 4. Here the CDR3 reads CATSAGTVNSPLHF. CDR3 sequence (DNA): TGTGCCACCAGTGCTGGGACAGTAAATTCACCCCTCCACTTT.

The V call is TRBV28, the J call TRBJ1-1; D uncertain. CDR3 length equals 16 residues. V was trimmed by 3 bases and J by 0 bases, leaving 14 bases between them. Germline CDR1 and CDR2: MDHEN and SYDVKM. The CDR3 is CASSLAGMGMNTEAFF. CDR3 coding DNA: TGTGCCAGCAGTTTGGCCGGGATGGGGATGAACACTGAAGCTTTCTTT.

V usage is TRBV19 and J usage is TRBJ2-5; 9 bases map to TRBD1. Germline CDR1 LNHDA, CDR2 SQIVND (reference sequence). The CDR3 has 15 residues. V shed 4 bases and J 2 bases; nucleotides not matched to a gene: 5. CDR3 coding DNA: TGTGCCAGTAGTAGGACAGGGGCCTGGCAAGAGACCCAGTACTTC. Translating it yields CASSRTGAWQETQYF.

The CDR3 loop reads CASSLRRESPGAFF. The CDR3, as DNA: TGTGCCAGCAGCTTACGCCGGGAGTCCCCGGGAGCTTTCTTT. This chain links TRBV5-4 with TRBJ1-1; the D is unclear. The germline CDR1 and CDR2 sequences are SGHNT and YYREEE (reference sequence). This CDR3 contains 14 residues. V gave up 2 bases and J gave up 10 bases, with 18 bases separating them.

V is TRBV5-5 and J is TRBJ1-1; 10 nucleotides match TRBD1. After removal of 0 bases from V and 4 bases from J, the junction contained 0 bases not matched to a gene. The CDR3 runs 14 residues. Germline V gene sequence: CDR1 SGHKS, CDR2 YYEKEE (reference sequence). The DNA for the CDR3 is TGTGCCAGCAGCTTGGGGGACAGGGGCACTGAAGCTTTCTTT. Translating it yields CASSLGDRGTEAFF.

The J gene is TRBJ1-4, the V gene TRBV10-3; D might be TRBD1 (6 bases). The germline gives CDR1 ENHRY, CDR2 SYGVKD. This CDR3 spans 16 amino acids. Trimming removed 3 bases from V and 4 bases from J, with 15 bases in between. CDR3 loop: CAISDRRDTLNEKLFF. CDR3 in DNA: TGTGCCATCAGTGATCGCCGGGACACCCTTAATGAAAAACTGTTTTTT.

CDR3 coding DNA: TGTGCCAGCAGTGCATACAGGGGGAGGTCCACAGATACGCAGTATTTT. Protein: CASSAYRGRSTDTQYF. The chain uses TRBV28 and TRBJ2-3; 8 bases match TRBD1. Germline loops: CDR1 MDHEN, CDR2 SYDVKM. Trimming removed 5 bases from V and 2 bases from J; junction bases left unmatched: 9. The CDR3 is 16 residues long.

This clone was picked up one time. The rearrangement links TRBV7-3 to TRBJ2-5; 13 positions agree with TRBD2. V dropped 5 bases and J dropped 3; count of bases not matched to a gene: 3. The CDR3 covers 15 residues. Germline-derived CDR1 and CDR2 are SGHTA and FQGTGA. The CDR3 sequence: CASSPGLAGKETQYF. The CDR3 DNA sequence: TGTGCCAGCAGCCCGGGACTAGCGGGGAAAGAGACCCAGTACTTC. Full variable domain (rest looked up from reference TRBV7-3 and TRBJ2-5): GAGVSQTPSNKVTEKGKYVELRCDPISGHTALYWYRQSLGQGPEFLIYFQGTGAADDSGLPNDRFFAVRPEGSVSTLKIQRTERGDSAVYLCASSPGLAGKETQYFGPGTRLLVL.

As concerns this clone: In the same sample, other DNA sequences code for this CDR3. The chain has TRBV5-1 and TRBJ2-2; TRBD2 is a possible D gene (6 bases). Germline CDR1 SGHRS, CDR2 YFSETQ. The CDR3 extends over 14 amino acids. Trimming removed 0 bases from V and 7 bases from J, with 10 bases in between. This CDR3 is CASSLGGAGGELFF. The DNA for the CDR3 is TGCGCCAGCAGCTTGGGCGGGGCTGGCGGGGAGCTGTTTTTT.

The J gene is TRBJ1-2, the V gene TRBV30; perhaps TRBD1 as D (5 bases). V was shortened by 0 bases and J by 5 bases, with 10 bases between the two germline ends. There are 13 residues in the CDR3. CDR1 is GTSNPN and CDR2 is SVGIG in the germline V gene (reference sequence). CDR3 sequence: CAWSVMEGYGYTF. The CDR3 DNA is TGTGCCTGGAGTGTAATGGAGGGGTATGGCTACACCTTC.

The chain combines TRBV29-1 with TRBJ1-5; 9 bases line up with TRBD1. In germline, CDR1 is SQVTM, CDR2 ANQGSEA. This CDR3 is 13 amino acids long. Germline trimming cut 6 bases from V and 7 bases from J; bases unmatched to any gene: 7. The CDR3 nucleotides are TGCAGCGTGGGGCGGGACAGGGACCAGCCCCAGCATTTT. It codes for CSVGRDRDQPQHF.

This chain joins TRBV7-8 and TRBJ1-2, with 8 bases lining up with TRBD1. The V gene end was trimmed by 5 bases and the J gene end by 7 bases; junction bases not matched to a gene: 12. The CDR3 has 15 residues. Germline loops: CDR1 SGHVS, CDR2 FQNEAQ. As DNA, the CDR3 is TGTGCCAGCAGCAGAGGGGACAGGCAAACCGGTGGCTACACCTTC. Translated, it gives CASSRGDRQTGGYTF.

The chain combines TRBV3-1 (or the pseudogene TRBV3-2) with TRBJ2-3; TRBD2 aligns across 11 bases. The CDR3 is 18 amino acids. With 0 bases clipped from V and 0 bases from J, the junction kept 5 bases outside the gene matches. Germline V lookup: CDR1 LGHDT, CDR2 YNNKEL (reference sequence). The CDR3 DNA sequence: TGTGCCAGCAGCCAAGAGATAGCGGGGGGGTCTAGCACAGATACGCAGTATTTT. As protein: CASSQEIAGGSSTDTQYF.

J is TRBJ2-1 and V is TRBV24-1, with 7 positions matching TRBD2. V shed 3 bases, J shed 2 bases, and the junction held 6 bases outside the gene matches. In germline, CDR1 is KGHDR, CDR2 SFDVKD. The CDR3 is made up of 16 amino acids. CDR3: CATSDGSGATYNEQFF. CDR3 nucleotides: TGTGCCACCAGTGATGGGAGCGGGGCAACCTACAATGAGCAGTTCTTC.

This clone was seen once. The chain recombines TRBV2 with TRBJ2-7; no firm D call. Germline CDR1 and CDR2: SNHLY and FYNNEI. This CDR3 spans 11 amino acids. Between the trimmed V and J ends, which lost 6 bases and 1 base, there was a span of 4 bases. The CDR3 loop is CASRSSYEQYF. The DNA of the CDR3 is TGTGCCAGCAGATCGTCCTACGAGCAGTACTTC.

The chain employs TRBV10-3 and TRBJ1-5; 7 positions agree with TRBD1. The CDR3 is made up of 15 amino acids. Germline V gives CDR1 ENHRY, CDR2 SYGVKD. V dropped 2 bases and J dropped 4; count of bases not matched to a gene: 5. The DNA of the CDR3 is TGTGCCATCAGTGAGGCACAGGGGAGGAATCAGCCCCAGCATTTT. Its translation: CAISEAQGRNQPQHF.

CDR3 nucleotide sequence: TGTGCCAGCAAACCGAGGGATTCTGGCTACACCTTC. It encodes CASKPRDSGYTF. The gene calls are TRBV6-6 and TRBJ1-2; D is ambiguous. Trimming took off 7 bases at V and 7 bases at J, with 13 bases between the two ends. The CDR3 has 12 residues. The V gene's germline CDR1 is MNHNY and CDR2 SVGAGI (reference sequence).

This chain uses TRBV4-1 with TRBJ2-1, with D unclear. CDR1 is MGHRA, CDR2 YSYEKL, per germline. The CDR3 contains 13 residues. The V end lost 1 base, the J end lost 9 bases, and 10 bases lay between the germline ends. Written as DNA, the CDR3 is TGCGCCAGCAGCCAAGGATTAGCTGTTGAGCAGTTCTTC. This sequence encodes CASSQGLAVEQFF.

The genes are TRBV6-5 and TRBJ2-7; TRBD1 aligns across 7 bases. Germline lookup yields CDR1 MNHEY and CDR2 SVGAGI. J gave up 4 bases and V 6 bases, and 12 bases lay outside the gene matches. This CDR3 is 15 amino acids long. The CDR3 is CASRFTEGAQYEQYF. The CDR3 DNA follows: TGTGCCAGCAGGTTCACCGAGGGGGCCCAGTACGAGCAGTACTTC.

A few counts support this clone. The CDR3 DNA sequence: TGTGCCAGTAGTATGGGGATTACGAGAATCCAAGGAGGAGAGACCCAGTACTTC. Translation gives CASSMGITRIQGGETQYF. The chain combines TRBV19 with TRBJ2-5, with a possible D match to TRBD2 (5 bases). The V end was cut by 3 bases, the J end by 4 bases, with 24 bases between. Germline V lookup: CDR1 LNHDA, CDR2 SQIVND (reference sequence). This CDR3 region has 18 residues.

V gene TRBV11-1 combines with J gene TRBJ1-6, with D tentatively TRBD1 (5 bases). The CDR3 consists of 12 residues. The ends were cut back, 4 bases at V and 12 bases at J, with 10 bases in the middle. CDR1 and CDR2 from the germline V gene are SGHAT and FQDESV (reference sequence). CDR3 amino acids: CASSYPGGPLHF. The CDR3, as DNA: TGTGCCAGCAGCTACCCGGGGGGACCCCTCCACTTT. Using reference TRBV11-1 and TRBJ1-6 for the parts outside the CDR3, the full variable domain is EAEVAQSPRYKITEKSQAVAFWCDPISGHATLYWYRQILGQGPELLVQFQDESVVDDSQLPKDRFSAERLKGVDSTLKIQPAELGDSAMYLCASSYPGGPLHFGNGTRLTVT.

Comment on this clone: Additional DNA sequences in this sample encode the identical CDR3. The CDR3 sequence is CASSRQGNTEAFF. DNA for the CDR3: TGTGCCAGCTCCCGACAGGGGAACACTGAAGCTTTCTTT. The chain has TRBV11-3 and TRBJ1-1, with TRBD1 identical over 7 bases. This CDR3 contains 13 residues. Per the germline V gene, CDR1 is SGHNT and CDR2 is YENEEA. Trimming removed 8 bases from V and 1 base from J; junction bases left unmatched: 4. The variable domain in full, with the rest retrieved from reference TRBV11-3 and TRBJ1-1, is EAGVVQSPRYKIIEKKQPVAFWCNPISGHNTLYWYLQNLGQGPELLIRYENEEAVDDSQLPKDRFSAERLKGVDSTLKIQPAELGDSAVYLCASSRQGNTEAFFGQGTRLTVV.

This chain joins TRBV19 and TRBJ2-1; 9 bases line up with TRBD1. CDR3 length: 16 amino acids. V trimming: 5 bases; J trimming: 8 bases; junction bases outside the gene matches: 13. Germline V gives CDR1 LNHDA, CDR2 SQIVND (reference sequence). CDR3 residues: CASSAPRDRDLDEQFF. CDR3 DNA: TGTGCCAGTAGTGCCCCCCGGGACAGGGATCTTGATGAGCAGTTCTTC.

The chain employs TRBV29-1 and TRBJ2-1; 7 nucleotides agree with TRBD1. This CDR3 spans 13 amino acids. The ends lost 7 bases at V and 6 bases at J; junction bases unmatched: 9. CDR1 is SQVTM, CDR2 ANQGSEA, per germline. The CDR3 DNA sequence: TGCAGCGCCGCCCGAACAGGGGCCAATGAGCAGTTCTTC. It is translated as CSAARTGANEQFF.

The gene calls are TRBV28 and TRBJ2-5, with TRBD2 matching over 12 bases. Looked up from germline, CDR1 is MDHEN and CDR2 is SYDVKM. J lost 5 bases, V lost 6 bases, and 7 bases had no gene match. CDR3 length: 15 amino acids. The CDR3 region has the DNA TGTGCCAGCAGCATGGGTGGACTAGCGGGGGAGACCCAGTACTTC. This codes for CASSMGGLAGETQYF. The full variable domain, its missing parts supplied by reference TRBV28 and TRBJ2-5, is DVKVTQSSRYLVKRTGEKVFLECVQDMDHENMFWYRQDPGLGLRLIYFSYDVKMKEKGDIPEGYSVSREKKERFSLILESASTNQTSMYLCASSMGGLAGETQYFGPGTRLLVL.

J is TRBJ1-2 and V is TRBV28; no reliable D call. CDR1 is MDHEN, CDR2 SYDVKM, per germline. Trimming took off 2 bases at V and 4 bases at J, with 8 bases between the two ends. The CDR3 extends over 13 amino acids. CDR3 sequence reads: CASSLLSPYGYTF. The CDR3 DNA reads TGTGCCAGCAGTTTACTTTCCCCCTATGGCTACACCTTC.

This chain joins TRBV19 and TRBJ1-6; 8 bases align to TRBD1. Germline-derived CDR1 and CDR2 are LNHDA and SQIVND (reference sequence). CDR3 length equals 14 residues. The trim removed 5 bases at V and 9 bases at J, leaving 6 bases unmatched. The CDR3 loop is CASSVGQGGSPLHF. The CDR3 DNA reads as TGTGCCAGTAGTGTCGGACAGGGCGGTTCACCCCTCCACTTT.

The genes are TRBV27 and TRBJ1-2; weak D call: TRBD1 (5 bases). Germline-derived CDR1 and CDR2 are MNHEY and SMNVEV (reference sequence). The CDR3 consists of 16 residues. Between the trimmed V and J ends, which lost 6 bases and 2 bases, there was a span of 19 bases. The DNA for the CDR3 is TGTGCCAGCAGCTCCTGGGGCGGACGGGCAAACTATGGCTACACCTTC. As protein: CASSSWGGRANYGYTF.

This chain connects TRBV7-2 to TRBJ2-1, with TRBD1 matching 9 bases. V lost 4 bases to trimming and J lost 8 bases; unmatched junction nucleotides: 6. CDR1 and CDR2 from the germline V gene are SGHTA and FQGNSA. The CDR3 runs to 14 residues. CDR3 region: CASSSPGQGHEQFF. CDR3 nucleotide sequence: TGTGCCAGCAGCTCACCGGGACAGGGCCATGAGCAGTTCTTC.

This clone was counted a few times. The rearrangement uses TRBV15 and TRBJ1-2, with a possible D match to TRBD1 (5 bases). The CDR3 has 15 amino acids. Germline CDR1 is LNHNV and CDR2 is YYDKDF (reference sequence). V dropped 1 base and J dropped 6 bases, with 15 bases sitting between them. Written as DNA, the CDR3 is TGTGCCACCAGCAGAGGGTCACAGGTCGGCGATGGCTACACCTTC. Amino acids: CATSRGSQVGDGYTF.

This clone has just one count. The J gene is TRBJ2-2, the V gene TRBV5-1; 7 bases line up with TRBD1. This CDR3 comprises 16 residues. With 0 bases clipped from V and 5 bases from J, the junction kept 7 bases outside the gene matches. Germline values: CDR1 SGHRS, CDR2 YFSETQ. The CDR3 bases are TGCGCCAGCAGCTTGGCGACGACAGGGAGTACCGGGGAGCTGTTTTTT. Encoded protein: CASSLATTGSTGELFF.